The TCR beta chain under discussion was sequenced for a study of shared clonotypes between healthy human individuals. Study summary: Every donor yielded three CD4 naive, three CD4 memory, two CD8 naive and one CD8 memory plate. Whole-study results and caveats: Sharing across four donors was seen in 4% to 6.5% of naive CD4 clonotypes.

There are 13 residues in the CDR3. V was cut by 5 bases and J by 5 bases, with 12 bases left in between. Germline CDR1 and CDR2: SGHVS and FQNEAQ. Note on this clone: The target antigen is unknown.

Deep-level running was used for the assay. TCRdb keeps only in-frame clones here, not all; method: immunoSEQ multiplex PCR. Of nearly 1,000,000 clones in the sample, 60% to 85% were seen once. Naive CD45RA+ and memory CD45RA-negative subsets were split from CD4+ cells. This TCR was sampled from a man younger than 30 in good health. This chain joins TRBV7-8 and TRBJ2-5, with D unclear. The sequenced sample consisted of memory CD4+ T cells sorted from blood. As for subset: CD45RA-negative fraction. DNA for the CDR3: TGTGCCAGCAGCCTTGGTACGCGGGAGACCCAGTACTTC. Translated, it gives CASSLGTRETQYF.